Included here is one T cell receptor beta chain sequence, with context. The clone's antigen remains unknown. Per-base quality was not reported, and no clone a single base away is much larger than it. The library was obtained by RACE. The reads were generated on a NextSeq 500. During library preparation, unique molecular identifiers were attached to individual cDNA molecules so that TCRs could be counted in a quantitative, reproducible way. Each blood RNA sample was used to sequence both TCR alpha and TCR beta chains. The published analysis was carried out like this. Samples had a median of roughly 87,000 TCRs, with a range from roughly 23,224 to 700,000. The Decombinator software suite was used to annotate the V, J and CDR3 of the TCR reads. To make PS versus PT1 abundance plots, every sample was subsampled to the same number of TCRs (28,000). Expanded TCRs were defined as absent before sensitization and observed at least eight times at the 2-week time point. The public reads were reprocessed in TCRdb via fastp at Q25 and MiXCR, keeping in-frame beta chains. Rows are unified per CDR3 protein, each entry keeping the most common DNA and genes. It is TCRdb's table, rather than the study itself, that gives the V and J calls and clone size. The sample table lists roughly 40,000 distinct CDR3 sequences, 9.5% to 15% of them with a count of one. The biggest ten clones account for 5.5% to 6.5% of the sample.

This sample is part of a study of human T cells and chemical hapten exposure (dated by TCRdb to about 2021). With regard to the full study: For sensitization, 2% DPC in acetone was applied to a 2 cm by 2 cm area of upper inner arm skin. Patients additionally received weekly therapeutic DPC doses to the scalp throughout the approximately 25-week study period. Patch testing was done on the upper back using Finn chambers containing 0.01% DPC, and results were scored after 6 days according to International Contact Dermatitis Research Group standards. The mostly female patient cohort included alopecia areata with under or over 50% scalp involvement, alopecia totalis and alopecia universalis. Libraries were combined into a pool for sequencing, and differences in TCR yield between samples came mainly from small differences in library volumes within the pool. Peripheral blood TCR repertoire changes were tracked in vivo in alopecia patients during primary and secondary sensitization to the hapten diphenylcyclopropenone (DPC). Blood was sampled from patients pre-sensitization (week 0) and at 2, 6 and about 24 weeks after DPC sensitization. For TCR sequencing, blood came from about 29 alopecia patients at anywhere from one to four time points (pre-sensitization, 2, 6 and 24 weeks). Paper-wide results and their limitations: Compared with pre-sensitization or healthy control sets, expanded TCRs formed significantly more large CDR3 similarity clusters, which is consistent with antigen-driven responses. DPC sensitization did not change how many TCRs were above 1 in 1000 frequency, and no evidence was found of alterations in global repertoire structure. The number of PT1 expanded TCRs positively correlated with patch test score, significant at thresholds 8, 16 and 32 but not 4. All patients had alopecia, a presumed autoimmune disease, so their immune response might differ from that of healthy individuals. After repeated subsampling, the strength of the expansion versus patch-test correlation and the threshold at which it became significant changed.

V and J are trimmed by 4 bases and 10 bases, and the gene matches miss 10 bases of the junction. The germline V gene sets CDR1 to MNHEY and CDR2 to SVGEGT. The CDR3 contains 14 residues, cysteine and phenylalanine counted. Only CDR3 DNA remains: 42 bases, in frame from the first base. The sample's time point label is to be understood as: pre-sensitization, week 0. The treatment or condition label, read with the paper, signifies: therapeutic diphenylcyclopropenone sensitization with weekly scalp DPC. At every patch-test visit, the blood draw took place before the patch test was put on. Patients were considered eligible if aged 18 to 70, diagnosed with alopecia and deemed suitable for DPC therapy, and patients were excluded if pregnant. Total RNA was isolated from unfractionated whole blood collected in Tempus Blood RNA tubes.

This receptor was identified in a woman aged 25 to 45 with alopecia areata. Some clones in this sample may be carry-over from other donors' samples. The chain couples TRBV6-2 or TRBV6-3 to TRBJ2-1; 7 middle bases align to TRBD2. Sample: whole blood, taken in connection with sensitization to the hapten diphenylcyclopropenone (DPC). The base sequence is TGTGCCAGCAGTTCAACCGGGACTACAGGAGAGCAGTTCTTC. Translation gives CASSSTGTTGEQFF.